Each of the 27 T cell receptor beta chains below was sequenced from the same sample in a study of tumor-infiltrating lymphocytes in primary liver carcinoma. The source material, roughly 20-31 mg of unsorted bulk tissue, was used to co-extract RNA and DNA. Priming with a constant-region primer yielded TCR beta cDNA from about 540 ng total RNA. Slightly modified ARM-PCR with three nested multiplex PCR rounds yielded TCR beta libraries. Rounds one and two of PCR, each of roughly 11 cycles, were primed with TRBV1-TRBV30 forward primers and a C-beta reverse primer. In TCRdb, the multiplex PCR reads were re-called with MiXCR into one record per CDR3 protein. This sample has about 74,000 distinct CDR3 sequences; roughly 69% occur once, and the top ten carry about a quarter. The sample comprised liver tumor tissue from sampling region 4. Specified subset: tumor region T4, right-lateral pole. These receptors all stem from a middle-aged man with primary liver carcinoma and hepatitis B virus infection.

This chain connects TRBV18 to TRBJ2-5; D unclear. Deletions cut 8 bases from V and 2 bases from J, with 18 bases between. Per the germline V gene, CDR1 is KGHSH and CDR2 is LQKENI. The CDR3 length is 15 residues. CDR3 bases: TGTGCCAGCGGTCCAAGAGCTTGCGGTCAAGAGACCCAGTACTTC. It codes for CASGPRACGQETQYF.

A single count supports this clonotype. A read error may produce the germline difference seen at one junction end. The chain recombines TRBV11-2 with TRBJ2-7; 7 bases are shared with TRBD2. The germline V gene encodes CDR1 SGHAT and CDR2 FQNNGV. CDR3 length: 15 residues. CDR3: CASSLVGGSSCEQYF. In DNA form, the CDR3 reads TGTGCCAGCAGCTTAGTGGGGGGGAGTTCCTGCGAGCAATACTTC.

On this clonotype: No conserved phenylalanine or tryptophan is present at the end of the CDR3, so a read error is the likely explanation. V usage is TRBV12-5 and J usage is TRBJ1-1; 8 bases match TRBD1. The CDR3 has 12 amino acids. The V gene's germline CDR1 is LGHNT and CDR2 FRNRAP. The V gene end was trimmed by 7 bases and the J gene end by 11 bases; junction bases not matched to a gene: 9. CDR3 DNA: TGTGCTAGTGCTTTAGGACAGGGCGAGGCTTTCCTT. Protein: CASALGQGEAFL.

The chain couples TRBV29-1 to TRBJ2-5, with 10 bases aligning to TRBD1. The V and J ends lost 6 bases and 5 bases, in that order; junction bases with no gene match: 12. This CDR3 comprises 15 residues. Germline values: CDR1 SQVTM, CDR2 ANQGSEA. The CDR3 protein is CSVVPDGQGGETQYF. CDR3 coding DNA: TGCAGCGTCGTCCCAGATGGACAGGGGGGCGAGACCCAGTACTTC.

Remarks on this clonotype: A much larger clone differs from this one at a single base, so this may be a read error. The chain couples TRBV6-6 to TRBJ2-3; 8 nucleotides line up with TRBD2. The CDR3 has 14 residues. J gave up 9 bases and V 9 bases, and 14 bases lay outside the gene matches. CDR1 is MNHNY, CDR2 SVGAGI, per germline (reference sequence). This chain's CDR3 is CASRRRGARTTQYF. The DNA for the CDR3 is TGTGCCAGTCGGAGGCGGGGGGCCCGGACCACGCAGTATTTT.

This clonotype was recorded at least ten times. CDR3 sequence (DNA): TGCGCCAGCAGCCAATATAGCGTCACAGATACGCAGTATTTT. It yields the protein CASSQYSVTDTQYF. The chain joins TRBV4-1 to TRBJ2-3; D may be TRBD2 (5 bases). Trimming pared 2 bases from V and 2 bases from J, leaving 8 bases between. The germline V gene encodes CDR1 MGHRA and CDR2 YSYEKL. This CDR3 comprises 14 residues.

The chain has TRBV14 and TRBJ2-7; TRBD2 might be the D (5 bases). Germline CDR1 reads SGHDN; CDR2 reads FVKESK. V gave up 1 base and J gave up 2 bases, with 15 bases separating them. The CDR3 loop spans 16 amino acids. CDR3 in DNA: TGTGCCAGCAGCCAAGGATCCGTGACGGGGACCTACGAGCAGTACTTC. This sequence encodes CASSQGSVTGTYEQYF.

For this clonotype: The junction departs from germline at one end; a sequencing error may be responsible. This chain connects TRBV4-2 to TRBJ2-7, with TRBD2 matching 7 bases. Germline V lookup: CDR1 LGHNA, CDR2 YNFKEQ. There are 17 residues in the CDR3. This CDR3 reads CATIGLVGVYKSYEQYF. The CDR3 DNA is TGTGCCACTATTGGACTAGTGGGAGTTTATAAGTCCTACGAGCAATACTTC.

The table lists this clonotype with a count of one. At one of its ends the junction is not consistent with the germline gene, which may arise from a read error. This chain uses TRBV11-2 with TRBJ2-1; 13 bases are a match to TRBD2. Per germline, CDR1 SGHAT and CDR2 FQNNGV. The CDR3 contains 16 residues. This CDR3 reads CANSYSSTSGRGGWFF. The DNA for the CDR3 is TGTGCCAACAGCTACTCTTCAACTAGCGGGAGGGGAGGCTGGTTCTTC.

To note about this clonotype: Relative to the germline gene, one junction end is altered; a read error may explain this. The genes are TRBV12-3 or TRBV12-4 and TRBJ2-1; TRBD1 is a possible D gene (6 bases). The CDR3 loop spans 13 amino acids. The CDR3 coding sequence is TGTGCTAGCACCCTCCGAGAGGGGGATGAGCATTTCTTC. Protein: CASTLREGDEHFF.

The chain recombines TRBV14 with TRBJ1-2, with a tentative D call TRBD1 (5 bases). The CDR3 is made up of 14 amino acids. V lost 2 bases, J lost 13 bases, and 20 bases lay in between. Germline assignment: CDR1 SGHDN and CDR2 FVKESK. The CDR3 DNA reads as TGTGCCAGCAGCCAATATGAGACAGCCTCCCCACTCACCTTC. It is translated as CASSQYETASPLTF.

Ten or more counts support this clonotype. The J gene is TRBJ1-1, the V gene TRBV10-2; 11 positions match TRBD1. V lost 6 bases to trimming and J lost 7 bases; unmatched junction nucleotides: 4. CDR1 and CDR2 from the germline V gene are WSHSY and SAAADI. The CDR3 has 13 residues. The DNA for the CDR3 is TGCGCCAGCAGCGGACAGGGGGCAGATGAAGCTTTCTTT. Its translation: CASSGQGADEAFF.

As regards this clonotype: At one boundary the junction diverges from the germline segment, which might be a read error. The chain combines TRBV6-1 with TRBJ2-6; D is possibly TRBD1 or TRBD2 (5 bases each). CDR1 is MNHNS, CDR2 SASEGT, per germline. CDR3 length: 18 amino acids. The CDR3 region has the DNA TGTGTCAGCAGTGAAACTAGGACGGAGTGGTCTGGGGCCAACATCCTGACTTTC. Its protein product is CVSSETRTEWSGANILTF.

This clonotype was observed many times. This rearrangement joins TRBV6-4 to TRBJ2-2; possible D gene TRBD2, 6 bases. The germline V gene has CDR1 MRHNA and CDR2 SNTAGT. Trimming took 0 bases from V and 0 from J, leaving 8 bases between them. The CDR3 spans 16 residues. The CDR3 loop is CASSDSGLSNTGELFF. CDR3 in DNA: TGTGCCAGCAGTGACTCGGGACTCTCGAACACCGGGGAGCTGTTTTTT.

In its sample, this clonotype was seen a few times. The rearrangement joins TRBV11-2 to TRBJ2-7; D possibly corresponds to TRBD1 (7 bases). V dropped 4 bases and J dropped 10 bases, with 17 bases sitting between them. Germline assignment: CDR1 SGHAT and CDR2 FQNNGV. The length of the CDR3 is 13 residues. The CDR3 DNA reads as TGTGCCAGCAGCTCGGAGGGACAGAGGGAACAGTACTTC. Protein product: CASSSEGQREQYF.

This clonotype showed up many times. The chain joins TRBV28 to TRBJ2-7; D ambiguous. Trimming removed 5 bases from V and 6 bases from J, with 17 bases in between. CDR1 is MDHEN, CDR2 SYDVKM, per germline. The CDR3 contains 14 residues. This CDR3 reads CASSPHRDATEQYF. In DNA, the CDR3 is TGTGCCAGCAGTCCGCACAGAGATGCTACCGAGCAGTACTTC.

This clonotype rates as medium-sized. J is TRBJ2-7 and V is TRBV28; TRBD1 might be the D (6 bases). V lost 6 bases, J lost 6 bases, and 12 bases lay in between. This CDR3 contains 12 residues. CDR1 MDHEN and CDR2 SYDVKM come from the germline V gene. DNA for the CDR3: TGTGCCAGCAGCCTGACAGGCGCCGAGCAGTACTTC. This encodes CASSLTGAEQYF.

The CDR3 DNA sequence: TGTGCCAGCAGTGACCTAGCGGGAGTTCGCGATGAGCAGTTCTTC. Protein sequence: CASSDLAGVRDEQFF. This chain joins TRBV6-1 and TRBJ2-1; 10 positions match TRBD2. Germline CDR1 and CDR2: MNHNS and SASEGT. There are 15 residues in the CDR3. Trimming cost V 3 bases and J 8 bases; bases outside gene matches: 7.

In regard to this clonotype: As the CDR3 is not closed by the conserved phenylalanine or tryptophan, this likely results from a read error. The rearrangement uses TRBV6-1 and TRBJ2-7; no reliable D call. The V gene's germline CDR1 is MNHNS and CDR2 SASEGT. V was cut by 3 bases and J by 7 bases, with 19 bases left in between. CDR3 size: 15 residues. In DNA, the CDR3 is TGTGCCAGCAGTGAGCCCCGAGAAAACCATAGGGAGCAGTACTAC. This gives the protein CASSEPRENHREQYY.

The table lists this clonotype with many counts. The chain couples TRBV30 to TRBJ2-5; 13 bases fit TRBD2. The ends lost 8 bases at V and 3 bases at J; junction bases unmatched: 6. Germline loops: CDR1 GTSNPN, CDR2 SVGIG (reference sequence). This CDR3 contains 14 residues. For the CDR3, the DNA is TGTGCCGGACTAGCGGGAGAGAGGGAAGAGACCCAGTACTTC. Its translation is CAGLAGEREETQYF. Filled out from reference TRBV30 and TRBJ2-5, the complete variable domain reads SQTIHQWPATLVQPVGSPLSLECTVEGTSNPNLYWYRQAAGRGLQLLFYSVGIGQISSEVPQNLSASRPQDRQFILSSKKLLLSDSGFYLCAGLAGEREETQYFGPGTRLLVL.

Comment on this clonotype: One end of the junction is discordant with germline, which a read error may explain. The J gene is TRBJ2-7, the V gene TRBV11-2; D possibly matches TRBD1 or TRBD2 (5 bases each). Germline CDR1 and CDR2: SGHAT and FQNNGV. The CDR3 sequence is 15 residues long. CDR3 residues: CASSFTGIGVYEHYF. CDR3 in DNA: TGTGCCAGCAGCTTCACCGGGATAGGGGTCTACGAGCATTACTTC.

To note about this clonotype: The junction and the germline gene differ at one end; a read error may be behind it. This chain joins TRBV28 and TRBJ2-1; a possible D gene is TRBD1 (6 bases). The CDR3 is made up of 14 amino acids. The germline V gene encodes CDR1 MDHEN and CDR2 SYDVKM. The CDR3 loop reads CPSRGHGPCNEQFF. Here the CDR3 DNA reads TGTCCCAGCAGGGGCCATGGGCCGTGCAATGAGCAGTTCTTC.

The V call is TRBV12-3 or TRBV12-4, the J call TRBJ2-4; perhaps TRBD2 as D (5 bases). The CDR3 is 13 amino acids. Trimming cost V 5 bases and J 7 bases, with 12 bases left between them. CDR3 amino acids: CASSLGGKNIQYF. The CDR3 nucleotides read TGTGCCAGCAGTCTTGGAGGAAAGAACATTCAGTACTTC.

The chain has TRBV25-1 and TRBJ2-6; unclear D gene. The V end lost 4 bases, the J end lost 4 bases, and 14 bases lay between the germline ends. The CDR3 spans 16 residues. Per germline, CDR1 MGHDK and CDR2 SYGVNS. For the CDR3, the DNA is TGTGCCAGCAGTGGGTTACTACACGCGGGGGCCAACGTCCTGACTTTC. Translating it yields CASSGLLHAGANVLTF. The variable domain in full, completed from reference TRBV25-1 and TRBJ2-6, reads EADIYQTPRYLVIGTGKKITLECSQTMGHDKMYWYQQDPGMELHLIHYSYGVNSTEKGDLSSESTVSRIRTEHFPLTLESARPSHTSQYLCASSGLLHAGANVLTFGAGSRLTVL.

This clonotype showed up just a few times. A read error may be the cause here, since a much bigger clone is one base away. V is TRBV7-9 and J is TRBJ2-7; D gene unclear. Germline CDR1 SEHNR, CDR2 FQNEAQ (reference sequence). The V end lost 4 bases, the J end lost 6 bases, and 13 bases lay between the germline ends. This CDR3 is built from 13 residues. The DNA for the CDR3 is TGTGCCAGCAGCTCCCGTCTGGATCCCGAGCAGTACTTC. This gives the protein CASSSRLDPEQYF.

The J gene is TRBJ2-7, the V gene TRBV29-1, with D tentatively TRBD1 (6 bases). CDR3 length: 16 amino acids. The germline gives CDR1 SQVTM, CDR2 ANQGSEA. V gave up 6 bases and J gave up 6 bases, with 27 bases separating them. The CDR3 reads CSVTSGSRGSGSEQYF. DNA of the CDR3: TGCAGCGTCACATCCGGGTCTAGGGGGAGTGGATCCGAGCAGTACTTC.

As to this clonotype: This sequence may be a read error, since a much larger clone differs from it by one base. The chain couples TRBV7-9 to TRBJ2-3, with a possible D match to TRBD2 (6 bases). Germline V gene data show CDR1 as SEHNR and CDR2 as FQNEAQ (reference sequence). This CDR3 has 14 amino acids. This CDR3 reads CTSSPGGSEDTQYF. In DNA form, the CDR3 reads TGTACCAGCAGCCCTGGGGGGAGTGAAGATACGCAGTATTTT.